The present TCR beta chain was sequenced within a study of vaccination effects on CD4 cells after COVID-19. Overall study: A couple of convalescent patients each provided a sample, at 16 days and at one week before vaccination.

Antigen-specific CD4+ T cells were expanded with viral peptide pools in the ViraFEST assay before sequencing. Cultured cells yielded isolated CD4+ T cells after roughly 11 days. Infection with SARS-CoV-2 occurred in the person between March and December 2020, and PCR confirmed it. As to this clone: Its antigen is undetermined. A read error may account for a junction end that differs from germline.

CDR1 is LGHNA and CDR2 is YNFKEQ in the germline V gene. The CDR3 is made up of 13 amino acids. TCRdb's table, derived via immunoSEQ multiplex PCR, lists solely in-frame clones and lacks some. The sample shows approximately 40,000 clones, just under 75% of them seen only once. The sample consisted of CD4+ T cells from PBMCs cultured with a peptide pool, taken before COVID-19 vaccination. V and J are TRBV4-2 and TRBJ1-2; D uncertain. This receptor was taken from a human donor who had a prior SARS-CoV-2 infection. The CDR3 nucleotides are TGTGCCAGCAGGCAAGACACTAACTATGGCTACACCTTC. Protein: CASRQDTNYGYTF.